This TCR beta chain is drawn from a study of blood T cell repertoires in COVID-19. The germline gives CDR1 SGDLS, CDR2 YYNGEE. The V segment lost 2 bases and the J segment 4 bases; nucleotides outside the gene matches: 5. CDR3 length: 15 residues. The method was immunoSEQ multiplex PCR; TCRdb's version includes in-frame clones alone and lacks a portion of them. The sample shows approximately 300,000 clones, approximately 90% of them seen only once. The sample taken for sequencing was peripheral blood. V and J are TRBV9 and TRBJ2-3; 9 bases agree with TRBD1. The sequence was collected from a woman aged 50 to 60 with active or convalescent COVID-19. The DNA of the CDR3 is TGTGCCAGCAGCGTGGGACAGGGAGGCTCAGATACGCAGTATTTT. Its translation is CASSVGQGGSDTQYF.